This record covers a single T cell receptor beta chain. This entry belongs to a study of CD8+ T cells in alopecia areata. This CDR3 comprises 15 residues. The ends were cut back, 0 bases at V and 0 bases at J, with 11 bases in the middle. The germline CDR1 and CDR2 sequences are SQVTM and ANQGSEA. The authors extracted RNA and reverse transcribed it into cDNA as the sequencing template. Only in-frame clones appear in the TCRdb table, and some are missing; sequencing was by immunoSEQ multiplex PCR. The sample carries about 140,000 clones, 45% to 60% recorded once. The sequence came from a human donor in good health. The chain joins TRBV29-1 to TRBJ1-2; no clear D gene. Specimen: CD4+ T cells sorted from blood. This chain's CDR3 is CSVEDFDWANYGYTF. The CDR3 nucleotides are TGCAGCGTTGAAGATTTCGACTGGGCTAACTATGGCTACACCTTC.